These 15 T cell receptor beta chains were sequenced from one sample in a study of prognosis after radiotherapy for stage I lung cancer. Genomic DNA yielded TCR beta CDR3, amplified by two-round multiplex PCR. Individual primers that were specific to each TRBV and TRBJ gene served in first-round PCR. Via MiXCR, TCRdb re-called the multiplex PCR reads, giving one row per CDR3 protein. The top ten hold about 15% of the sample, which has around 26,000 distinct CDR3 sequences, 40% to 55% seen once. The specimen comprised PBMCs, sampled before or after stereotactic body radiation therapy (not recorded which). The receptors were gathered from a donor of 50 years or more with non-small cell lung cancer.

Note on this clonotype: A far larger clone is one nucleotide away, so this likely arose from a read error. The chain's CDR3 is CASSKEVRLAVQETQYF. DNA for the CDR3: TGTGCCAGCAGCAAGGAAGTCAGACTAGCTGTACAAGAGACCCAGTACTTC. The J gene is TRBJ2-5, the V gene TRBV7-3; TRBD2 aligns across 7 bases. This CDR3 is built from 17 residues. Germline V gene data show CDR1 as SGHTA and CDR2 as FQGTGA. With 5 bases clipped from V and 2 bases from J, the junction kept 14 bases outside the gene matches.

This clonotype was seen repeatedly, ten times or more. The chain links TRBV20-1 to TRBJ1-2, with D possibly matching TRBD1 (6 bases). V was cut by 2 bases and J by 8 bases, with 12 bases left in between. The V gene's germline CDR1 is DFQATT and CDR2 SNEGSKA (reference sequence). The CDR3 totals 12 residues. DNA of the CDR3: TGCAGTGCTAGAACGGGGGGCACCGGCTACACCTTC. Translation gives CSARTGGTGYTF.

The V call is TRBV6-2 or TRBV6-3, the J call TRBJ1-1; 9 bases fit TRBD1. This CDR3 contains 15 residues. V lost 7 bases and J lost 4; bases outside the gene matches: 10. CDR1 is MNHEY and CDR2 is SVGEGT in the germline V gene. CDR3 sequence reads: CASTLQGAGGTEAFF. Written as DNA, the CDR3 is TGTGCCAGCACCCTACAGGGGGCGGGAGGCACTGAAGCTTTCTTT.

A remark on this clonotype: A far larger clone differs by one base, so this is likely a read error. V and J are TRBV6-4 and TRBJ1-6; tentative D call: TRBD1 (5 bases). CDR3 length equals 17 residues. The germline V gene encodes CDR1 MRHNA and CDR2 SNTAGT. The CDR3 bases are TGTGCCAGCAGTTACTCCGGCAGGGTGCATGTTAATTCACCCCTCCACTTT. This encodes CASSYSGRVHVNSPLHF.

This clonotype has a count of ten or more. The genes are TRBV28 and TRBJ2-1, with 8 bases fitting TRBD2. This CDR3 spans 18 amino acids. V gave up 2 bases and J gave up 3 bases; unmatched junction bases: 12. Germline CDR1 MDHEN, CDR2 SYDVKM. CDR3 residues: CASSLRVSGIVVYNEQFF. CDR3 bases: TGTGCCAGCAGTTTACGGGTTAGCGGGATAGTTGTCTACAATGAGCAGTTCTTC.

This clonotype was detected ten times or more. V usage is TRBV20-1 and J usage is TRBJ1-1; D uncertain. V was pared by 1 base and J by 4 bases, with 13 bases between. Germline V CDR1 and CDR2: DFQATT, SNEGSKA (reference sequence). The CDR3 consists of 14 residues. The CDR3 DNA follows: TGCAGTGCTAGAGTGAGGACTGGAAGCACTGAAGCTTTCTTT. Translated, it gives CSARVRTGSTEAFF.

This clonotype has a count of ten or more. The chain carries TRBV10-3 and TRBJ1-3; D gene ambiguous. Germline loops: CDR1 ENHRY, CDR2 SYGVKD. The CDR3 totals 15 residues. The germline V and J ends were trimmed by 3 bases and 0 bases, with 9 bases remaining between them. The CDR3 reads CAISDRTLSGNTIYF. The CDR3 DNA sequence: TGTGCCATCAGTGACCGGACCCTCTCTGGAAACACCATATATTTT.

This clonotype rates as medium-sized (0.01 to 0.1%). The rearrangement joins TRBV27 to TRBJ2-7; possible D gene TRBD2, 7 bases. The CDR3 has 13 amino acids. The V end was cut by 3 bases, the J end by 5 bases, with 11 bases between. Germline values: CDR1 MNHEY, CDR2 SMNVEV (reference sequence). This CDR3 is CASSFSGTNEQYF. For the CDR3, the DNA is TGTGCCAGCAGTTTCAGCGGGACAAACGAGCAGTACTTC.

This clonotype is deemed medium-sized. The chain links TRBV7-9 to TRBJ2-2, with 9 positions matching TRBD2. This CDR3 comprises 15 residues. Germline V gene sequence: CDR1 SEHNR, CDR2 FQNEAQ (reference sequence). V was pared by 3 bases and J by 7 bases, with 6 bases of the junction left unmatched. DNA for the CDR3: TGTGCCAGCAGCTTTCTGGCGGGGGGGCTCGGGGAGCTGTTTTTT. It is translated as CASSFLAGGLGELFF.

The chain employs TRBV20-1 and TRBJ2-7; D gene uncertain. CDR1 and CDR2 from the germline V gene are DFQATT and SNEGSKA (reference sequence). V gave up 3 bases and J gave up 0 bases, with 18 bases separating them. The CDR3 sequence is 16 residues long. CDR3 bases: TGCAGTGCTAGTCCCCAGAGGTATACAGACTCCTACGAGCAGTACTTC. As protein: CSASPQRYTDSYEQYF.

The chain uses TRBV29-1 and TRBJ2-4, with TRBD1 as a possible D gene (6 bases). Trimming took 1 base from V and 6 from J, leaving 7 bases between them. CDR3 length: 12 amino acids. Germline V gene sequence: CDR1 SQVTM, CDR2 ANQGSEA. DNA for the CDR3: TGCAGCGTTGAAGGGGACATAAACATTCAGTACTTC. Protein: CSVEGDINIQYF.

The table lists this clonotype with many counts. V and J are TRBV30 and TRBJ2-5; 9 nucleotides match TRBD2. V trimming: 2 bases; J trimming: 5 bases; junction bases outside the gene matches: 3. The CDR3 sequence is 13 residues long. CDR1 and CDR2 from the germline V gene are GTSNPN and SVGIG (reference sequence). The CDR3 here is CAWSIAGGETQYF. The CDR3 DNA follows: TGTGCCTGGAGTATTGCGGGAGGGGAGACCCAGTACTTC.

Within the sample, this clonotype is medium-sized. J is TRBJ2-3 and V is TRBV6-1; D is ambiguous. Between the trimmed V and J ends, which lost 8 bases and 4 bases, there was a span of 4 bases. Germline-derived CDR1 and CDR2 are MNHNS and SASEGT. The CDR3 is 10 amino acids. The CDR3 loop reads CASLADTQYF. CDR3 coding DNA: TGTGCCAGCCTGGCAGATACGCAGTATTTT.

There are many counts of this clonotype. This chain connects TRBV7-2 to TRBJ2-7; 11 nucleotides agree with TRBD2. The germline V gene has CDR1 SGHTA and CDR2 FQGNSA. V lost 3 bases to trimming and J lost 0 bases; unmatched junction nucleotides: 10. This CDR3 has 18 residues. CDR3 residues: CASSFRPSGRSSSYEQYF. Here the CDR3 DNA reads TGTGCCAGCAGCTTTCGGCCTAGCGGGAGGTCGAGCTCCTACGAGCAGTACTTC.

In its sample, this clonotype was seen many times. This rearrangement joins TRBV28 to TRBJ1-3; 7 bases fit TRBD1. The V gene's germline CDR1 is MDHEN and CDR2 SYDVKM. The CDR3 totals 13 residues. Trimming took 11 bases from V and 4 from J; bases not matched to a gene: 8. This chain's CDR3 is CAVPGTAGNTIYF. In DNA form, the CDR3 reads TGTGCCGTACCCGGGACAGCCGGAAACACCATATATTTT.